The 22 T cell receptor beta chains below come from one sample, sequenced in a study of control samples from healthy donors and cancer patients. Produced via immunoSEQ multiplex PCR; TCRdb's table is partial and in-frame only. The data show fewer than 40,000 clones, with about 93% seen just once and 1.5% to 2% held by the top ten. The specimen sequenced was PBMCs. Receptor source: a man aged 40-55 years with colorectal cancer.

This chain joins TRBV2 and TRBJ1-2; possible D gene TRBD1, 5 bases. Germline loops: CDR1 SNHLY, CDR2 FYNNEI. Trimming cost V 1 base and J 2 bases, with 5 bases left between them. The CDR3 spans 13 residues. The DNA of the CDR3 is TGTGCCAGCAGTGAAGAGGGGAACTATGGCTACACCTTC. Its protein product is CASSEEGNYGYTF.

The J gene is TRBJ2-3, the V gene TRBV19; 12 bases are a match to TRBD2. Germline trimming cut 5 bases from V and 1 base from J; bases unmatched to any gene: 4. In germline, CDR1 is LNHDA, CDR2 SQIVND (reference sequence). The CDR3 extends over 16 amino acids. In DNA, the CDR3 is TGTGCCAGTAGTGTACTAGCGGGGGGTCGCACAGATACGCAGTATTTT. Translation: CASSVLAGGRTDTQYF.

This chain uses TRBV3-1 (or the pseudogene TRBV3-2) with TRBJ1-5; D gene unclear. The CDR3 contains 14 residues. V dropped 4 bases and J dropped 0 bases, with 7 bases sitting between them. Germline V gives CDR1 LGHDT, CDR2 YNNKEL (reference sequence). As DNA, the CDR3 is TGTGCCAGCAGCCCCTATTATAGCAATCAGCCCCAGCATTTT. It yields the protein CASSPYYSNQPQHF.

Only one count was recorded for this clone. The chain joins TRBV4-3 to TRBJ1-2, with 11 bases lining up with TRBD1. CDR3 length: 16 residues. Germline lookup yields CDR1 LGHNA and CDR2 YSLEER. J was trimmed by 2 bases and V by 3 bases; bases with no gene match: 5. The CDR3 reads CASSQTGTGGNYGYTF. The CDR3 DNA reads TGCGCCAGCAGCCAGACTGGGACAGGGGGAAACTATGGCTACACCTTC.

This chain connects TRBV12-3 or TRBV12-4 to TRBJ1-5; a possible D gene is TRBD1 (6 bases). Trimming removed 6 bases from V and 11 bases from J, with 17 bases in between. The CDR3 length is 13 residues. The CDR3, as DNA: TGTGCCAGCAGCACTCAACAGGGTGCGGCCCAGCATTTT. This gives the protein CASSTQQGAAQHF.

J is TRBJ1-2 and V is TRBV7-9; D might be TRBD1 (6 bases). Trimming left V 6 bases short and J 6 bases short, with 11 bases between. In germline, CDR1 is SEHNR, CDR2 FQNEAQ (reference sequence). This CDR3 is 12 amino acids long. The CDR3 here is CASSTDRHGYTF. CDR3 DNA: TGTGCCAGCAGTACGGACAGACATGGCTACACCTTC.

The genes are TRBV2 and TRBJ2-2; TRBD1 matches 9 bases. This CDR3 contains 17 residues. V gave up 7 bases and J gave up 2 bases; unmatched junction bases: 11. Per the germline V gene, CDR1 is SNHLY and CDR2 is FYNNEI. The CDR3 nucleotides are TGTGCCAGCAAGCAACGGGACAGGGCATCAAACACCGGGGAGCTGTTTTTT. As protein: CASKQRDRASNTGELFF.

This chain joins TRBV9 and TRBJ1-5; weak D call: TRBD1 (6 bases). The length of the CDR3 is 15 residues. With 3 bases removed from V and 6 bases from J, the gap between germline ends came to 16 bases. CDR1 is SGDLS and CDR2 is YYNGEE in the germline V gene. For the CDR3, the DNA is TGTGCCAGCAGCGCAGACGGGGGGCGAAGTCAGCCCCAGCATTTT. This codes for CASSADGGRSQPQHF.

This clone has a single count. J is TRBJ2-2 and V is TRBV5-1; 9 bases agree with TRBD1. CDR1 is SGHRS, CDR2 YFSETQ, per germline. Losses at the gene ends were 5 bases for V and 6 bases for J; bases not matched to a gene: 5. This CDR3 contains 14 residues. The CDR3 here is CASRRTGDAGELFF. The CDR3 DNA follows: TGCGCCAGCAGACGGACAGGGGACGCCGGGGAGCTGTTTTTT. Full variable domain (outside the CDR3, taken from reference TRBV5-1 and TRBJ2-2): KAGVTQTPRYLIKTRGQQVTLSCSPISGHRSVSWYQQTPGQGLQFLFEYFSETQRNKGNFPGRFSGRQFSNSRSEMNVSTLELGDSALYLCASRRTGDAGELFFGEGSRLTVL.

V and J are TRBV3-1 (or the pseudogene TRBV3-2) and TRBJ2-1; 10 bases map to TRBD1. V dropped 1 base and J dropped 14; count of bases not matched to a gene: 5. The CDR3 runs to 13 residues. Germline-derived CDR1 and CDR2 are LGHDT and YNNKEL (reference sequence). CDR3 DNA sequence: TGTGCCAGCAGCCAAGGACAGGGGGCGCGAAAGTTCTTC. Translated, it gives CASSQGQGARKFF.

The chain has TRBV7-3 and TRBJ2-3, with D perhaps matching TRBD1 or TRBD2 (5 bases each). Germline assignment: CDR1 SGHTA and CDR2 FQGTGA. Trimming pared 6 bases from V and 7 bases from J, leaving 14 bases between. The CDR3 sequence is 13 residues long. The CDR3 region has the DNA TGTGCCAGCAGAGCTCCCCGGGGACATACGCAGTATTTT. Translated, it gives CASRAPRGHTQYF.

V gene TRBV5-1 combines with J gene TRBJ1-1; the D gene is possibly TRBD1 (6 bases). The CDR3 is 13 amino acids. V was shortened by 5 bases and J by 6 bases, with 14 bases between the two germline ends. Looked up from germline, CDR1 is SGHRS and CDR2 is YFSETQ. The CDR3 coding sequence is TGCGCCAGCAGTCCTACAGGGCTGGCTGAAGCTTTCTTT. It is translated as CASSPTGLAEAFF.

The chain carries TRBV6-5 and TRBJ1-2, with 8 bases identical to TRBD1. The CDR3 is 15 residues long. In germline, CDR1 is MNHEY, CDR2 SVGAGI. The J segment lost 1 base and the V segment lost 2 bases, leaving 3 bases of the junction unmatched. CDR3 coding DNA: TGTGCCAGCAGTTACGCTGGACAGGGTAACTATGGCTACACCTTC. Translation: CASSYAGQGNYGYTF.

The chain combines TRBV11-2 with TRBJ1-2; 9 bases align to TRBD1. CDR1 SGHAT and CDR2 FQNNGV come from the germline V gene. The junction had 3 bases not matched to a gene; V was cut back by 5 bases and J by 2 bases. This CDR3 contains 14 residues. The CDR3 DNA reads TGTGCCAGCAGCCCCGGGACAGGGAACTATGGCTACACCTTC. This sequence encodes CASSPGTGNYGYTF.

Here the CDR3 DNA reads TGTGCCAGCTCACCACCGGGACAGGGTGCGGGGGCCAACGTCCTGACTTTC. Its translation is CASSPPGQGAGANVLTF. V usage is TRBV18 and J usage is TRBJ2-6; TRBD1 aligns across 9 bases. The CDR3 has 17 amino acids. The junction had 4 bases not matched to a gene; V was cut back by 0 bases and J by 4 bases. The V gene's germline CDR1 is KGHSH and CDR2 LQKENI.

V usage is TRBV7-3 and J usage is TRBJ2-3, with 9 bases lining up with TRBD2. Losses at the gene ends were 6 bases for V and 9 bases for J; bases not matched to a gene: 7. The CDR3 has 13 amino acids. CDR1 is SGHTA, CDR2 FQGTGA, per germline. Written as DNA, the CDR3 is TGTGCCAGCAGTCGGACTAGCGATGGCACGCAGTATTTT. It is translated as CASSRTSDGTQYF. The variable domain in full, completed from reference TRBV7-3 and TRBJ2-3, reads GAGVSQTPSNKVTEKGKYVELRCDPISGHTALYWYRQSLGQGPEFLIYFQGTGAADDSGLPNDRFFAVRPEGSVSTLKIQRTERGDSAVYLCASSRTSDGTQYFGPGTRLTVL.

The chain recombines TRBV7-6 with TRBJ2-6; D uncertain. V lost 4 bases and J lost 4, with 8 bases in between. Germline CDR1 SGHVS, CDR2 FNYEAQ. The CDR3 spans 14 residues. CDR3 region: CASSSPLGANVLTF. The CDR3 DNA reads TGTGCCAGCAGCTCTCCTTTGGGGGCCAACGTCCTGACTTTC.

V and J are TRBV18 and TRBJ2-5, with unresolved D. The CDR3 totals 12 residues. The germline CDR1 and CDR2 sequences are KGHSH and LQKENI. The germline V and J ends were trimmed by 0 bases and 6 bases, with 5 bases remaining between them. The CDR3 reads CASSPPKKTQYF. DNA of the CDR3: TGTGCCAGCTCACCACCGAAAAAGACCCAGTACTTC.

The chain combines TRBV3-1 (or the pseudogene TRBV3-2) with TRBJ2-7, with D hard to call. Trimming pared 1 base from V and 6 bases from J, leaving 4 bases between. Germline V lookup: CDR1 LGHDT, CDR2 YNNKEL (reference sequence). The CDR3 has 11 amino acids. CDR3 nucleotide sequence: TGTGCCAGCAGCCAAGGCGGCGAGCAGTACTTC. This gives the protein CASSQGGEQYF.

The J gene is TRBJ2-3, the V gene TRBV27, with TRBD1 as a possible D gene (6 bases). V lost 3 bases and J 0 bases, leaving 7 bases between the germline ends. Germline CDR1 reads MNHEY; CDR2 reads SMNVEV (reference sequence). The CDR3 has 14 amino acids. The CDR3 DNA reads TGTGCCAGCAGTTTCAGGGGTAGCACAGATACGCAGTATTTT. Amino acids: CASSFRGSTDTQYF.

The V and J genes are TRBV7-2 and TRBJ1-5; D is undetermined. V shed 5 bases and J shed 3 bases, with 11 bases lying between them. The CDR3 consists of 14 residues. The V gene's germline CDR1 is SGHTA and CDR2 FQGNSA. Written as DNA, the CDR3 is TGTGCCAGCAGCCGTAACGGGGTCAATCAGCCCCAGCATTTT. It translates to CASSRNGVNQPQHF.

The rearrangement joins TRBV7-6 to TRBJ1-2, with 8 bases identical to TRBD1. Germline CDR1 reads SGHVS; CDR2 reads FNYEAQ. Trimming took 4 bases from V and 6 from J; bases not matched to a gene: 13. The CDR3 is made up of 16 amino acids. The CDR3 is CASSSTGQGSKDGYTF. The DNA of the CDR3 is TGTGCCAGCAGCTCCACAGGACAGGGTAGTAAAGATGGCTACACCTTC. The complete variable domain, with remaining parts taken from reference TRBV7-6 and TRBJ1-2, reads GAGVSQSPRYKVTKRGQDVALRCDPISGHVSLYWYRQALGQGPEFLTYFNYEAQQDKSGLPNDRFSAERPEGSISTLTIQRTEQRDSAMYRCASSSTGQGSKDGYTFGSGTRLTVV.